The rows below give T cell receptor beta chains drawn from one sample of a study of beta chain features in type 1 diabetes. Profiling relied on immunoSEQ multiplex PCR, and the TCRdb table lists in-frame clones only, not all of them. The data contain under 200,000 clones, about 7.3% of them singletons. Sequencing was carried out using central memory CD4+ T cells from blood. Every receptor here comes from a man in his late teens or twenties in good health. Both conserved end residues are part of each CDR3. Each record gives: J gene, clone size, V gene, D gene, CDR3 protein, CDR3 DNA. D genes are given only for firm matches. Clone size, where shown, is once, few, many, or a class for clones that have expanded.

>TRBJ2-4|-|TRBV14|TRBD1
CASSPTDRLAKNIQYF
TGTGCCAGCAGTCCGACGGACAGGCTAGCCAAAAACATTCAGTACTTC
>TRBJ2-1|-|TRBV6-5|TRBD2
CASWPGTSGYNEQFF
TGTGCCAGCTGGCCCGGGACTAGCGGTTACAATGAGCAGTTCTTC
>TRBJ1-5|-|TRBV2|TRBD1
CASSDYPPGQGHQPQHF
TGTGCCAGCAGTGATTACCCTCCGGGACAGGGTCATCAGCCCCAGCATTTT
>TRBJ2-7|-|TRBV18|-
CASSDGLAYEQYF
TGTGCCAGCTCAGACGGACTTGCCTACGAGCAGTACTTC
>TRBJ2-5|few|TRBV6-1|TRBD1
CTSMDRGQRETQYF
TGTACATCGATGGACAGGGGCCAGCGGGAGACCCAGTACTTC
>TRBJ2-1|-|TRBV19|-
CASSIGLMLLSYNEQFF
TGTGCCAGTAGTATAGGGCTCATGCTCCTCTCCTACAATGAGCAGTTCTTC
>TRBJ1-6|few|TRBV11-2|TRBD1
CASSSRDRGTPLHF
TGTGCCAGCAGCTCCCGGGACAGGGGAACACCCCTCCACTTT
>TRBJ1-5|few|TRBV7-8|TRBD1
CASSLQGGPMSQHF
TGTGCCAGCAGCCTACAGGGGGGCCCCATGTCCCAGCATTTT
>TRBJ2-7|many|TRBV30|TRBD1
CAWSSSGTGGEQYF
TGTGCCTGGAGTTCTAGTGGGACAGGGGGGGAGCAGTACTTC
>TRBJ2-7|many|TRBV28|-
CASGGREQYF
TGTGCCAGCGGCGGTCGCGAGCAGTACTTC
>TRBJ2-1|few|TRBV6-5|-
CASSRPTSNEQFF
TGTGCCAGCAGTAGACCGACTAGCAATGAGCAGTTCTTC
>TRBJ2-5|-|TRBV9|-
CASSRRVDETQYF
TGTGCCAGCAGCCGGAGGGTAGATGAGACCCAGTACTTC
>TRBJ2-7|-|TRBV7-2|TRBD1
CASSPRDRAYEQYF
TGTGCCAGCAGCCCACGGGACAGGGCTTACGAGCAGTACTTC
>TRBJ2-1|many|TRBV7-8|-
CASSLEIFSNEQFF
TGTGCCAGCAGCTTAGAGATATTTAGCAATGAGCAGTTCTTC